One and the same sample provided the 29 T cell receptor beta chains below, sequenced in a study of vaccination and CD4 T cells after COVID-19. Sample treatment: roughly 10-day PBMC culture with coronavirus spike peptide pools or control peptides (ViraFEST assay). Their target antigens are unknown. CD4+ T cells that had been cultured provided DNA sequenced with the Oncomine TCR Beta short-read assay. One entry per CDR3 protein, called by TCRdb with MiXCR from the PCR reads. The sample shows around 7,100 distinct CDR3 sequences, around 73% of them seen only once. What was sequenced was CD4+ T cells from blood, cultured in vitro. Receptors were obtained from a human donor who had recovered from COVID-19.

The chain links TRBV20-1 to TRBJ1-5; D not certain. CDR1 is DFQATT and CDR2 is SNEGSKA in the germline V gene (reference sequence). The CDR3 is 14 residues long. V lost 0 bases, J lost 7 bases, and 13 bases lay in between. This chain's CDR3 is CSARDFSPGQPQHF. The CDR3 nucleotides read TGCAGTGCTAGAGATTTTTCGCCAGGACAGCCCCAGCATTTT.

The V gene is TRBV20-1, the J gene TRBJ2-4, with D perhaps matching TRBD2 (6 bases). This CDR3 has 15 residues. Trimming took off 5 bases at V and 0 bases at J, with 14 bases between the two ends. CDR1 and CDR2 (germline): DFQATT, SNEGSKA (reference sequence). The CDR3 loop is CSAYLAGLAKNIQYF. DNA for the CDR3: TGCAGTGCTTACCTGGCGGGACTAGCCAAAAACATTCAGTACTTC.

This clonotype was observed once. The chain has TRBV27 and TRBJ1-1, with unresolved D. The length of the CDR3 is 17 residues. From germline, CDR1 is MNHEY and CDR2 SMNVEV (reference sequence). V was shortened by 0 bases and J by 1 base, with 15 bases between the two germline ends. The CDR3 sequence is CASSLSRGRRRNTEAFF. CDR3 bases: TGTGCCAGCAGTTTATCTCGCGGGCGTAGGAGGAACACTGAAGCTTTCTTT.

The chain carries TRBV11-2 and TRBJ2-6; a weak D match, TRBD1 (6 bases). This CDR3 is built from 18 residues. Germline-derived CDR1 and CDR2 are SGHAT and FQNNGV. Trimming removed 3 bases at V and 0 bases at J, with 15 bases between. The CDR3 DNA sequence: TGTGCCAGCAGCTTCAGGGGCTCACCTAGCTCTGGGGCCAACGTCCTGACTTTC. It translates to CASSFRGSPSSGANVLTF.

This clonotype is judged medium-sized. The rearrangement uses TRBV27 and TRBJ1-1; D unclear. The CDR3 loop spans 13 amino acids. Looked up from germline, CDR1 is MNHEY and CDR2 is SMNVEV (reference sequence). With 6 bases removed from V and 10 bases from J, the gap between germline ends came to 18 bases. DNA for the CDR3: TGTGCCAGCAGACCCTCCCAGACCCCGAGAGCTTTCTTT. Amino acid sequence: CASRPSQTPRAFF.

The DNA for the CDR3 is TGTGCCAGCAGCAGCGCAGTCTACAATGAGCAGTTCTTC. Protein sequence: CASSSAVYNEQFF. The chain joins TRBV5-6 to TRBJ2-1; D is unclear. The CDR3 sequence is 13 residues long. Germline V lookup: CDR1 SGHDT, CDR2 YYEEEE. Trimming pared 4 bases from V and 3 bases from J, leaving 8 bases between.

V gene TRBV7-2 combines with J gene TRBJ2-3, with a weak D call TRBD2 (6 bases). Germline values: CDR1 SGHTA, CDR2 FQGNSA. The length of the CDR3 is 15 residues. V was shortened by 1 base and J by 4 bases, with 12 bases between the two germline ends. CDR3 protein: CASSLVGGRPDTQYF. In DNA form, the CDR3 reads TGTGCCAGCAGCTTAGTAGGAGGGCGCCCAGATACGCAGTATTTT.

This clonotype was seen a handful of times. The chain recombines TRBV21-1 with TRBJ1-2. TRBV21-1 is a pseudogene. The CDR3 has 17 amino acids. The CDR3 region is CASSKGILGRRPSGYTF. CDR3 nucleotide sequence: TGTGCCAGCAGCAAAGGGATATTGGGACGGCGACCCTCCGGCTACACCTTC.

This rearrangement joins TRBV28 to TRBJ1-5; D remains unclear. From germline, CDR1 is MDHEN and CDR2 SYDVKM. Deletions cut 4 bases from V and 4 bases from J, with 8 bases between. The CDR3 has 13 residues. The CDR3 DNA is TGTGCCAGCAGTTCACCCAGAAATCAGCCCCAGCATTTT. Protein: CASSSPRNQPQHF.

The CDR3 is CASSWTSFNIQYF. Here the CDR3 DNA reads TGTGCCAGCAGCTGGACTAGTTTTAACATTCAGTACTTC. The rearrangement uses TRBV7-9 and TRBJ2-4; 7 nucleotides agree with TRBD2. Germline V CDR1 and CDR2: SEHNR, FQNEAQ (reference sequence). This CDR3 region has 13 residues. After removal of 4 bases from V and 7 bases from J, the junction contained 4 bases not matched to a gene.

V and J are TRBV21-1 and TRBJ2-7. TRBV21-1 is a recognized pseudogene. This CDR3 region has 13 residues. This CDR3 reads CASSYREVYEQYF. CDR3 DNA: TGTGCCAGCAGCTACCGAGAGGTCTACGAGCAGTACTTC.

This clonotype has just a few counts. This chain uses TRBV19 with TRBJ1-5, with D possibly matching TRBD1 (5 bases). Trimming took off 7 bases at V and 0 bases at J, with 16 bases between the two ends. The CDR3 contains 16 residues. Looked up from germline, CDR1 is LNHDA and CDR2 is SQIVND (reference sequence). Here the CDR3 DNA reads TGTGCCAGTATCCGGGTCGGGGGAGATAGCAATCAGCCCCAGCATTTT. Translation: CASIRVGGDSNQPQHF.

V usage is TRBV5-8 and J usage is TRBJ2-5; D call uncertain. V gave up 2 bases and J gave up 9 bases, with 14 bases separating them. The CDR3 spans 13 residues. Germline CDR1 is SGHTS and CDR2 is YDEGEE. Here the CDR3 DNA reads TGTGCCAGCAGCTTCGGCGCCCGTTATCCCCAGTACTTC. This translates into CASSFGARYPQYF. The full variable domain, rest sourced from reference TRBV5-8 and TRBJ2-5, is EAGVTQSPTHLIKTRGQQATLRCSPISGHTSVYWYQQALGLGLQFLLWYDEGEERNRGNFPPRFSGRQFPNYSSELNVNALELEDSALYLCASSFGARYPQYFGPGTRLLVL.

V gene TRBV2 combines with J gene TRBJ1-2; D unclear. Trimming shortened V by 3 bases and J by 2 bases, and 7 bases separated the two germline ends. The CDR3 covers 13 residues. CDR1 is SNHLY and CDR2 is FYNNEI in the germline V gene. CDR3 sequence: CASSDGLNYGYTF. As DNA, the CDR3 is TGTGCCAGCAGTGATGGACTGAACTATGGCTACACCTTC.

The gene calls are TRBV20-1 and TRBJ1-1; D gene ambiguous. The CDR3 sequence is 14 residues long. Deletions cut 0 bases from V and 2 bases from J, with 10 bases between. Germline assignment: CDR1 DFQATT and CDR2 SNEGSKA (reference sequence). DNA of the CDR3: TGCAGTGCTAGAGATCCCAGGAGCAACACTGAAGCTTTCTTT. It codes for CSARDPRSNTEAFF.

This clonotype turned up a few times. This chain links TRBV24-1 with TRBJ2-7; tentatively, D is TRBD1 (6 bases). The ends were cut back, 7 bases at V and 2 bases at J, with 11 bases in the middle. The CDR3 length is 13 residues. From germline, CDR1 is KGHDR and CDR2 SFDVKD. The CDR3 nucleotides read TGTGCCACCAGAGGGCGACAGGCCTACGAGCAGTACTTC. Translated: CATRGRQAYEQYF.

The J gene is TRBJ2-7, the V gene TRBV6-1; 9 bases map to TRBD1. CDR3 length: 19 amino acids. V shed 10 bases, J shed 2 bases, and the junction held 24 bases outside the gene matches. CDR1 MNHNS and CDR2 SASEGT come from the germline V gene. The CDR3 sequence: CATQYLGDRVTMFPYEQYF. The DNA of the CDR3 is TGTGCCACGCAATACCTGGGGGACAGGGTAACAATGTTTCCCTACGAGCAGTACTTC.

The V and J genes are TRBV28 and TRBJ1-1; 8 bases align to TRBD1. The CDR3 sequence is 18 residues long. Germline assignment: CDR1 MDHEN and CDR2 SYDVKM. Unmatched junction bases numbered 14, after V lost 5 bases and J lost 0 bases. The DNA for the CDR3 is TGTGCCAGCAGTCCCCTGGACAGGGTGCTTGGTTTGAACACTGAAGCTTTCTTT. It is translated as CASSPLDRVLGLNTEAFF.

The chain has TRBV21-1 and TRBJ1-5; the table's D call, TRBD1, has no DNA check behind it. TRBV21-1 is a listed pseudogene. The CDR3 extends over 12 amino acids. CDR3 amino acids: CVTQGLNQPQHF. CDR3 nucleotide sequence: TGTGTGACGCAGGGGCTCAATCAGCCCCAGCATTTT.

V and J are TRBV20-1 and TRBJ2-5, with a weak D call TRBD1 (6 bases). Looked up from germline, CDR1 is DFQATT and CDR2 is SNEGSKA (reference sequence). The germline V and J ends were trimmed by 4 bases and 1 base, with 16 bases remaining between them. The CDR3 is made up of 15 amino acids. The CDR3 DNA is TGCAGTGCTACGCCCGGCGCAGGGGTCCAAGAGACCCAGTACTTC. The encoded protein is CSATPGAGVQETQYF.

The rearrangement joins TRBV15 to TRBJ1-1; possibly TRBD1 for D (5 bases). The CDR3 runs 13 residues. CDR1 and CDR2 (germline): LNHNV, YYDKDF (reference sequence). V was shortened by 6 bases and J by 8 bases, with 16 bases between the two germline ends. CDR3 sequence: CATRETDPQEAFF. CDR3 nucleotide sequence: TGTGCCACCAGGGAGACAGACCCTCAAGAAGCTTTCTTT.

V is TRBV7-6 and J is TRBJ1-3, with 7 bases identical to TRBD1. The CDR3 totals 16 residues. V was clipped by 3 bases and J by 0 bases; unmatched bases: 5. CDR1 is SGHVS, CDR2 FNYEAQ, per germline. The CDR3 spells CASSFLTGHSGNTIYF. The CDR3, as DNA: TGTGCCAGCAGCTTTCTGACAGGGCACTCTGGAAACACCATATATTTT.

The chain links TRBV18 to TRBJ1-5; D possibly corresponds to TRBD1 (6 bases). Trimming left V 1 base short and J 4 bases short, with 11 bases between. This CDR3 has 15 amino acids. Per germline, CDR1 KGHSH and CDR2 LQKENI. CDR3 DNA sequence: TGTGCCAGCTCACCACAGGGCCAGGGGAATCAGCCCCAGCATTTT. Its protein product is CASSPQGQGNQPQHF.

V is TRBV6-2 or TRBV6-3 and J is TRBJ1-5, with TRBD1 as a possible D gene (5 bases). V shed 5 bases and J shed 1 base, with 12 bases lying between them. Germline-derived CDR1 and CDR2 are MNHEY and SVGEGT. CDR3 length: 15 residues. CDR3: CASSPPGPSNQPQHF. CDR3 nucleotide sequence: TGTGCCAGCAGTCCCCCGGGACCGAGCAATCAGCCCCAGCATTTT.

V is TRBV28 and J is TRBJ1-5; TRBD1 is a possible D gene (5 bases). In germline, CDR1 is MDHEN, CDR2 SYDVKM. The V end lost 6 bases, the J end lost 1 base, and 13 bases lay between the germline ends. The length of the CDR3 is 15 residues. Here the CDR3 DNA reads TGTGCCAGCAGAATGGGAGGGGACAGCAATCAGCCCCAGCATTTT. Translated, it gives CASRMGGDSNQPQHF. Complete variable domain (other parts from reference TRBV28 and TRBJ1-5): DVKVTQSSRYLVKRTGEKVFLECVQDMDHENMFWYRQDPGLGLRLIYFSYDVKMKEKGDIPEGYSVSREKKERFSLILESASTNQTSMYLCASRMGGDSNQPQHFGDGTRLSIL.

This rearrangement joins TRBV28 to TRBJ1-5, with D possibly being TRBD1 (6 bases). The CDR3 runs 15 residues. In germline, CDR1 is MDHEN, CDR2 SYDVKM. Trimming left V 2 bases short and J 4 bases short, with 12 bases between. In DNA, the CDR3 is TGTGCCAGCAGTTTAATTAACAGGGATAATCAGCCCCAGCATTTT. As protein: CASSLINRDNQPQHF.

The V and J genes are TRBV7-2 and TRBJ1-2; 8 bases line up with TRBD1. CDR3 length: 13 residues. The V gene end was trimmed by 4 bases and the J gene end by 7 bases; junction bases not matched to a gene: 5. The germline CDR1 and CDR2 sequences are SGHTA and FQGNSA. This chain's CDR3 is CASSSGQGGGYTF. DNA of the CDR3: TGTGCCAGCAGCTCAGGACAGGGCGGTGGCTACACCTTC.

V gene TRBV7-6 combines with J gene TRBJ1-2; 7 bases match TRBD1. V gave up 6 bases and J gave up 4 bases; unmatched junction bases: 5. Germline V CDR1 and CDR2: SGHVS, FNYEAQ. The CDR3 has 13 amino acids. CDR3 nucleotides: TGTGCCAGCAGTCCGAGGGGGCCCTATGGCTACACCTTC. Amino acid sequence: CASSPRGPYGYTF.

The chain carries TRBV6-1 and TRBJ2-3, with 7 positions matching TRBD2. The germline V gene encodes CDR1 MNHNS and CDR2 SASEGT. Trimming cost V 5 bases and J 1 base; bases outside gene matches: 3. The CDR3 extends over 14 amino acids. Written as DNA, the CDR3 is TGTGCCAGCAGTCGACTAGCAGGCACAGATACGCAGTATTTT. It codes for CASSRLAGTDTQYF.